This TCR beta chain was recorded in a study of blood T cell repertoires in COVID-19. About the research overall: COVID-19 samples, acute and convalescent, were from the United States, Italy and Spain. The cDNA or gDNA used as material had been derived from T cells, B-cell-depleted T cells, or PBMCs.

Methods used by the authors: Estimation of nucleated cell counts relied on the amplification of reference gene primers. The method was immunoSEQ multiplex PCR; TCRdb's version includes in-frame clones alone and lacks a portion of them. Clone size and the V and J calls come from that table; the DNA yielded D and trimming. This sample carries about 130,000 clones, around 81% of them seen once, and the ten largest clones take 11%. V was clipped by 4 bases and J by 9 bases; unmatched bases: 11. Germline assignment: CDR1 MNHEY and CDR2 SVGAGI. The CDR3 runs 15 residues. The sequenced material came from peripheral blood. The chain recombines TRBV6-5 with TRBJ2-1; 8 nucleotides align to TRBD1. The clonotype was recovered from a human donor in a cohort sampled during active COVID-19. Written as DNA, the CDR3 is TGTGCCAGCAGTTTTTTCGGGACAGGCCTTCGTGAGCAGTTCTTC. This encodes CASSFFGTGLREQFF.